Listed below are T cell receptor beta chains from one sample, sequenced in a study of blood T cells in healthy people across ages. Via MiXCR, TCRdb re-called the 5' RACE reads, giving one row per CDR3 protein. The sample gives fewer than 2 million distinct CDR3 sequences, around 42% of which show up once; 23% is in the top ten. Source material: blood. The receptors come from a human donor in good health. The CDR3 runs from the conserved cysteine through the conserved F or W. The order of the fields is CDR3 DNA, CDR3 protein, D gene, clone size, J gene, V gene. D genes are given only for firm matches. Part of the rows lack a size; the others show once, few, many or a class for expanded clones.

DNA: TGCAGTGCTATAAGAGAATGGAACACTGAAGCTTTCTTT
CDR3: CSAIREWNTEAFF
D: -
size: few
J: TRBJ1-1
V: TRBV20-1

DNA: TGTGCCAGCAGCTTAATAGGACAGGGATCCTACGAGCAGTACTTC
CDR3: CASSLIGQGSYEQYF
D: TRBD1
size: few
J: TRBJ2-7
V: TRBV7-3

DNA: TGTGCCAGCAGCTTAGAGTCCGAAGGGGGCTACACCTTC
CDR3: CASSLESEGGYTF
D: -
size: -
J: TRBJ1-2
V: TRBV7-2

DNA: TGTGCCAGCAGCGCCCCATCAATCTGGGGTTACCGGGACAGGGATGGTGAGACCCAGTACTTC
CDR3: CASSAPSIWGYRDRDGETQYF
D: TRBD1
size: few
J: TRBJ2-5
V: TRBV6-1

DNA: TGTGCCAGCAGTGAAGCGAGACGGACAGGCTCGCACACCTTC
CDR3: CASSEARRTGSHTF
D: TRBD1
size: -
J: TRBJ1-2
V: TRBV2

DNA: TGTGCCAGCAGTTTTAGTCGACATTACTACGAGCAGTACTTC
CDR3: CASSFSRHYYEQYF
D: -
size: -
J: TRBJ2-7
V: TRBV28

DNA: TGTGCCAGCAGCACCAGACCGGGAGATACGCGGTATTTT
CDR3: CASSTRPGDTRYF
D: -
size: few
J: TRBJ2-3
V: TRBV7-8

DNA: TGCAGTGCTCCACCGGGACAGGGGCTTACGTCCTATGGCTACACCTTC
CDR3: CSAPPGQGLTSYGYTF
D: TRBD1
size: few
J: TRBJ1-2
V: TRBV20-1

DNA: TGCTGCTCCACCGACGGCTACGAGCAGTACTTC
CDR3: CCSTDGYEQYF
D: -
size: -
J: TRBJ2-7
V: TRBV29-1

DNA: TGTGCCAGCAGCCAAGGGACAGGGGCGGGCTACGAGCAGTACTTC
CDR3: CASSQGTGAGYEQYF
D: TRBD1
size: many
J: TRBJ2-7
V: TRBV4-2

DNA: TGTGCCAGCAGCTTAGTAGGTAGTGGAGCCTACGAGCAGTACTTC
CDR3: CASSLVGSGAYEQYF
D: -
size: few
J: TRBJ2-7
V: TRBV7-2

DNA: TGTGCCAGCAGTTTCGACGGGACAGGGCACACGCAGTATTTT
CDR3: CASSFDGTGHTQYF
D: TRBD1
size: -
J: TRBJ2-3
V: TRBV6-5

DNA: TGCAGTGCCCAACGCGGGGGCACCTACAATGAGCAGTTCTTC
CDR3: CSAQRGGTYNEQFF
D: -
size: -
J: TRBJ2-1
V: TRBV20-1

DNA: TGCGCCAGCAGCTTCGTTGGTAGCCCCACAGATACGCAGTATTTT
CDR3: CASSFVGSPTDTQYF
D: -
size: -
J: TRBJ2-3
V: TRBV5-1

DNA: TGCAGTGCCATTCAGTCGGAGACCCAGTACTTC
CDR3: CSAIQSETQYF
D: -
size: -
J: TRBJ2-5
V: TRBV20-1

DNA: TGTGCCAGCAGCCTGACAGGGGCCGGAGAAGCTTTCTTT
CDR3: CASSLTGAGEAFF
D: TRBD1
size: once
J: TRBJ1-1
V: TRBV11-2

DNA: TGTGCCAGCAGCTTTACAGGGGTTAGGGGGCAGAGCTACACCTTC
CDR3: CASSFTGVRGQSYTF
D: TRBD1
size: -
J: TRBJ1-2
V: TRBV9

DNA: TGTGCCAGCAGAGGGACAGGGCATTCCTACGAGCAGTACTTC
CDR3: CASRGTGHSYEQYF
D: TRBD1
size: -
J: TRBJ2-7
V: TRBV6-1

DNA: TGCGCCAGCAGTCCGGATAGATTCCCCCTCCACTTT
CDR3: CASSPDRFPLHF
D: -
size: few
J: TRBJ1-6
V: TRBV5-1

DNA: TGTGCCAGCAAAAACTACGGAGTCACTGAAGCTTTCTTT
CDR3: CASKNYGVTEAFF
D: -
size: few
J: TRBJ1-1
V: TRBV12-3/TRBV12-4

DNA: TGTGCCAGCACCCGAAGGCAGGAGGCAACTAATGAAAAACTGTTTTTT
CDR3: CASTRRQEATNEKLFF
D: -
size: -
J: TRBJ1-4
V: TRBV6-2/TRBV6-3

DNA: TGCGCCAGCAGCTCTAGTACCACGGGAACTGAAGCTTTCTTT
CDR3: CASSSSTTGTEAFF
D: -
size: -
J: TRBJ1-1
V: TRBV5-1

DNA: TGTGCCAGCAGATACCGGGGGGCCTACTATGGCTACACCTTC
CDR3: CASRYRGAYYGYTF
D: -
size: -
J: TRBJ1-2
V: TRBV6-5

DNA: TGTGCCATCAGTGAACGGGACAATGAGCAGTTCTTC
CDR3: CAISERDNEQFF
D: -
size: -
J: TRBJ2-1
V: TRBV10-3

DNA: TGTGCCAGCAGTTTCCCGGGACTAGCGGGATCGTCAGAGACCCAGTACTTC
CDR3: CASSFPGLAGSSETQYF
D: TRBD2
size: -
J: TRBJ2-5
V: TRBV6-6

DNA: TGCAGTGCTACCTACCTACCTCAAGAGGCCCAGTATTTT
CDR3: CSATYLPQEAQYF
D: -
size: few
J: TRBJ2-3
V: TRBV20-1

DNA: TGCAGTGCCGCCCGGTACGAGCAGTACTTC
CDR3: CSAARYEQYF
D: -
size: -
J: TRBJ2-7
V: TRBV20-1

DNA: TGTGCCACCAGTGGTGGGGCCGGTGGCTACACCTTC
CDR3: CATSGGAGGYTF
D: -
size: few
J: TRBJ1-2
V: TRBV24-1

DNA: TGTGCCAGCAGTTACCTGGGGAGGGCCAATGAGCAGTTCTTC
CDR3: CASSYLGRANEQFF
D: TRBD2
size: few
J: TRBJ2-1
V: TRBV6-6

DNA: TGTGCCAGCAGCTTAGTGGACTTTAGGGCCAATGAGCAGTTCTTC
CDR3: CASSLVDFRANEQFF
D: -
size: once
J: TRBJ2-1
V: TRBV11-2

DNA: TGCGCCAGCAGCCGGGCCCCCTGGGAGCAGTACTTC
CDR3: CASSRAPWEQYF
D: -
size: -
J: TRBJ2-7
V: TRBV4-3

DNA: TGTGCCAGCAGTTACGGGGGGGTTTTAGACTATGGCTACACCTTC
CDR3: CASSYGGVLDYGYTF
D: -
size: -
J: TRBJ1-2
V: TRBV6-5

DNA: TGCAGTGCCATTGGAGGGGGGGCCGTAGAGACCCAGTACTTC
CDR3: CSAIGGGAVETQYF
D: -
size: few
J: TRBJ2-5
V: TRBV20-1

DNA: TGTGCCAGCAGCCCCTGGCGGGAAGTCTACGAGCAGTACTTC
CDR3: CASSPWREVYEQYF
D: -
size: few
J: TRBJ2-7
V: TRBV7-2

DNA: TGCGCCAGCAGCTTGGAGGGACAGGCTTATGACTACACCTTC
CDR3: CASSLEGQAYDYTF
D: TRBD1
size: -
J: TRBJ1-2
V: TRBV5-1

DNA: TGTGCCAGCAGTTACGGAGAGATTAGCACAGATGCGCAGTATTTT
CDR3: CASSYGEISTDAQYF
D: -
size: once
J: TRBJ2-3
V: TRBV6-6

DNA: TGTGCCAGCAGTTTTGATAGCTTTAACAATGAGCAGTACTTC
CDR3: CASSFDSFNNEQYF
D: -
size: few
J: TRBJ2-7
V: TRBV12-3/TRBV12-4

DNA: TGTGCCAGCAGTGAATATGGCGGAGGGAGCTCCTACAATGAGCAGTTCTTC
CDR3: CASSEYGGGSSYNEQFF
D: -
size: -
J: TRBJ2-1
V: TRBV2

DNA: TGTGCCAGCAGCCCCCAGACAGAGACCCAGTACTTC
CDR3: CASSPQTETQYF
D: -
size: -
J: TRBJ2-5
V: TRBV7-9

DNA: TGCAGTGCTATGCTTGGCGGGGCAGGCTCCTACGAGCAGTACTTC
CDR3: CSAMLGGAGSYEQYF
D: -
size: -
J: TRBJ2-7
V: TRBV20-1

DNA: TGCGCCAGCAGCTCGACACAGGGGATTGAGTTCACTGAAGCTTTCTTT
CDR3: CASSSTQGIEFTEAFF
D: TRBD1
size: few
J: TRBJ1-1
V: TRBV5-1

DNA: TGTGCCAGCAGTTCGACAGGGGATGCGAGTACTGAAGCTTTCTTT
CDR3: CASSSTGDASTEAFF
D: TRBD1
size: -
J: TRBJ1-1
V: TRBV12-3/TRBV12-4

DNA: TGCGCCAGCAGCCCTATCAGTGTGGGGGGCCACACAGATACGCAGTATTTT
CDR3: CASSPISVGGHTDTQYF
D: -
size: few
J: TRBJ2-3
V: TRBV5-1

DNA: TGTGCCAGCAGCTTAGATCAAGGCGGTATCAATCAGCCCCAGCATTTT
CDR3: CASSLDQGGINQPQHF
D: -
size: -
J: TRBJ1-5
V: TRBV11-2

DNA: TGCGCCAGCAGCCAAGGGACTCACGGCTACGAGCAGTACTTC
CDR3: CASSQGTHGYEQYF
D: -
size: -
J: TRBJ2-7
V: TRBV4-1

DNA: TGTGCCAGCAGCCAAGATTGGACTAGCGGGGCGTTCTTC
CDR3: CASSQDWTSGAFF
D: TRBD2
size: -
J: TRBJ2-1
V: TRBV3-1

DNA: TGTGCCAGCAGTGAAGGCAGGGATTTCTCCTACAATGAGCAGTTCTTC
CDR3: CASSEGRDFSYNEQFF
D: -
size: few
J: TRBJ2-1
V: TRBV6-1

DNA: TGTGCCATCGCGTTGGGCACCTTCGGAGAGACCCAGTACTTC
CDR3: CAIALGTFGETQYF
D: -
size: -
J: TRBJ2-5
V: TRBV10-3

DNA: TGTGCCGTCGCGGACCGGACAGGGCTGATATCTTACGAGCAGTACTTC
CDR3: CAVADRTGLISYEQYF
D: TRBD1
size: few
J: TRBJ2-7
V: TRBV28

DNA: TGTGCCAGCAGCCCCACTAGCTCCGCAGATACGCAGTATTTT
CDR3: CASSPTSSADTQYF
D: -
size: -
J: TRBJ2-3
V: TRBV12-3/TRBV12-4

DNA: TGCGCCAGCAGCCAGAACTTACCGGAGAGGAATGAGCAGTTCTTC
CDR3: CASSQNLPERNEQFF
D: -
size: few
J: TRBJ2-1
V: TRBV4-1

DNA: TGTGCCAGCTTGGTAGTTGGGGGTGGTGAGCAGTACTTC
CDR3: CASLVVGGGEQYF
D: -
size: -
J: TRBJ2-5
V: TRBV2

DNA: TGTGCCGCCGGGGACTCTACCTACAATGAGCAGTTCTTC
CDR3: CAAGDSTYNEQFF
D: -
size: -
J: TRBJ2-1
V: TRBV6-5

DNA: TGTGCCACCAGTACCAGCGGGGGCAAAGAGACCCAGTACTTC
CDR3: CATSTSGGKETQYF
D: TRBD2
size: few
J: TRBJ2-5
V: TRBV24-1

DNA: TGTGCCGTACAGGGTGCATTCGGCTACACCTTC
CDR3: CAVQGAFGYTF
D: -
size: -
J: TRBJ1-2
V: TRBV27

DNA: TGCAGTGCTAGAGACCCCCAGGGGGGGGGCCGGTACGAGCAGTACTTC
CDR3: CSARDPQGGGRYEQYF
D: -
size: -
J: TRBJ2-7
V: TRBV20-1

DNA: TGTGCCAGCGGGAATACGGCCGACTACGAGCAGTACTTC
CDR3: CASGNTADYEQYF
D: -
size: few
J: TRBJ2-7
V: TRBV6-1

DNA: TGTGCCACCAGCCCGGGAAGGGACTATGGCTACACCTTC
CDR3: CATSPGRDYGYTF
D: -
size: -
J: TRBJ1-2
V: TRBV15

DNA: TGCGCCAGCAGCTTGGCCACAGGTTCCCCGGAGACCCAGTACTTC
CDR3: CASSLATGSPETQYF
D: -
size: few
J: TRBJ2-5
V: TRBV5-1

DNA: TGTGCCAGCAGCTTACTAGTTGGCGGGGGTGAGCAGTTCTTC
CDR3: CASSLLVGGGEQFF
D: TRBD2
size: -
J: TRBJ2-1
V: TRBV7-2